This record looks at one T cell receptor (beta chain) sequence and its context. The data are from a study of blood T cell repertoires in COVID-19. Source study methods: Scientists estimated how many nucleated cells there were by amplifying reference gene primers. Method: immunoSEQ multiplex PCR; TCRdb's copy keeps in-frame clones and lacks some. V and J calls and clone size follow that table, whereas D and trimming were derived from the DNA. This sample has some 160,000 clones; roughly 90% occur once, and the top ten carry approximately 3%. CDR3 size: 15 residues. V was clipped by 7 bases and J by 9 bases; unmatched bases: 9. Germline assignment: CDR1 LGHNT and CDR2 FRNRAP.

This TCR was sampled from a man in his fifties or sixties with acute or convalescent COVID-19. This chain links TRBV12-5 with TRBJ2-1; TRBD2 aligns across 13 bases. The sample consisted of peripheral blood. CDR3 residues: CASAPLAGGYGEQFF. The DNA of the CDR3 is TGTGCTAGTGCCCCACTAGCGGGGGGGTACGGTGAGCAGTTCTTC.